This T cell receptor beta chain was sequenced in a study of STAT5B mutations in CD4+ large granular lymphocyte leukemia. As concerns this clone: The antigen is not known.

Sequencing was at survey level. Produced via immunoSEQ multiplex PCR; TCRdb's table is partial and in-frame only. The sample shows more than 30,000 clones, roughly 71% of them seen only once. The CDR3 is made up of 14 amino acids. Germline values: CDR1 MNHNY, CDR2 SVGAGI (reference sequence). Trimming removed 11 bases at V and 4 bases at J, with 18 bases between. Study-level results: No patients shared main leukemic clonotypes, though about 24% appeared at low frequency elsewhere. Without putative leukemic clones, patient CD4-sorted repertoires remained more clonal than healthy CD4+ repertoires.

The sample comprised CD4+ T cells from blood buffy coats. The V call is TRBV6-6, the J call TRBJ1-5; D is perhaps TRBD1 (6 bases). This receptor was identified in a human donor in good health. This chain's CDR3 is CAVVGGSGNQPQHF. CDR3 DNA sequence: TGTGCCGTCGTAGGGGGTTCGGGAAATCAGCCCCAGCATTTT.